Here is one T cell receptor (beta chain) with its context. No antigen is known for it. This CDR3 spans 15 amino acids. The data stem from a study of cytomegalovirus exposure and HLA in healthy donors. 60 Vbeta and 13 Jbeta primers were used in PCR. Produced via immunoSEQ multiplex PCR; TCRdb's table is partial and in-frame only. The table has 150,000 to 200,000 clones, about 81% seen once; the top ten hold under 2%. General study results and limits: Highly shared sequence variants in one cluster were likely a sequencing artifact.

This TCR derives from a woman between 18 and 29 years old in good health and CMV-seronegative. This chain uses TRBV21-1 with TRBJ1-2. TRBV21-1 is marked as a pseudogene. The sequencing input was PBMCs. The CDR3 loop is CASSKVRGGRYGYTF. As DNA, the CDR3 is TGTGCCAGCAGCAAAGTCCGGGGGGGTCGCTATGGCTACACCTTC.